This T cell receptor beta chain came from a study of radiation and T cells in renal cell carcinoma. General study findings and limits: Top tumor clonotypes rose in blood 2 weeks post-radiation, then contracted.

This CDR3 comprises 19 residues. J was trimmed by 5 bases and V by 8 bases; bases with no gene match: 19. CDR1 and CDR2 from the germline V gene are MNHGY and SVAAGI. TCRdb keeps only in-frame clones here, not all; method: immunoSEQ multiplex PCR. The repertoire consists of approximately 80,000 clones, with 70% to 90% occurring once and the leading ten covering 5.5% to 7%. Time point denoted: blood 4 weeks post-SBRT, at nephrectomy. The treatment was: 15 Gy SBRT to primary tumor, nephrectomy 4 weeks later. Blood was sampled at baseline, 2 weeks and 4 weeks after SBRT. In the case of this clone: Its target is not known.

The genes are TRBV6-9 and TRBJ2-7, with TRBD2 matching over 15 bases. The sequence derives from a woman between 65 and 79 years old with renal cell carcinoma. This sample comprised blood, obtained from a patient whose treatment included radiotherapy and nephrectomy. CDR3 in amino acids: CASSRLGDWTSGGVDEQYF. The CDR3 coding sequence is TGTGCCAGCTCTAGGTTAGGGGATTGGACTAGCGGGGGGGTGGACGAGCAGTACTTC.